This T cell receptor (beta chain) was profiled in a study of naive and memory T cell subsets. An equimolar mix of two oligonucleotides served as the beta constant-region primer for TRBC1 and TRBC2. Four rounds of PCR amplified the ligated cDNA using nested alpha and beta constant-region primers plus SP2. TCRdb independently ran MiXCR on the UMI-ligation and nested PCR reads; one entry per CDR3 protein. The sample has under 150,000 distinct CDR3 sequences, under 25% seen once; the top ten hold 0.6% to 0.7%. Notes on this clonotype: Its matching antigen is unknown.

After removal of 8 bases from V and 1 base from J, the junction contained 4 bases not matched to a gene. The CDR3 contains 15 residues. Germline CDR1 and CDR2: MNHNS and SASEGT. The study, taken as a whole, reports: Naive repertoires, especially CD8, held a few larger clonotypes, possibly memory cells re-expressing CD45RA.

The clonotype originates from a human donor in good health. The chain joins TRBV6-1 to TRBJ2-3; TRBD2 aligns across 12 bases. Sequencing used naive CD8+ T cells from blood. The CDR3 here is CASQTSGGRTDTQYF. CDR3 coding DNA: TGTGCCAGCCAGACTAGCGGGGGACGCACAGATACGCAGTATTTT.